This T cell receptor (beta chain) was observed in a study of technical replicates of blood from a few donors. From germline, CDR1 is MNHEY and CDR2 SVGAGI. Trimming took off 6 bases at V and 11 bases at J, with 19 bases between the two ends. This CDR3 contains 13 residues. Data came from immunoSEQ multiplex PCR; TCRdb stores just in-frame clones and leaves some out. The top ten hold under 0.3% of the sample, which has 70,000 to 95,000 clones, around 94% seen once. The source material was T cells isolated from PBMCs. The clonotype originates from a human donor in good health. This chain links TRBV6-5 with TRBJ1-1, with D perhaps matching TRBD1 (5 bases). The CDR3 sequence is CASRPRSGMTAFF. CDR3 nucleotide sequence: TGTGCCAGCAGACCCCGATCAGGGATGACGGCTTTCTTT.